The 13 T cell receptor beta chains in this list originate from one sample, sequenced in a study of blood T cell repertoires in COVID-19. Only in-frame clones appear in the TCRdb table, and some are missing; sequencing was by immunoSEQ multiplex PCR. The sample lists a few hundred thousand clones; just under 90% were seen once. The source material was PBMCs or T cells enriched from blood (not recorded which). These TCRs come from a woman between 50 and 59 years old who had been exposed to COVID-19.

The CDR3 loop reads CASSLTSGGIDTQYF. For the CDR3, the DNA is TGTGCCAGCTCTTTAACTAGCGGGGGTATCGATACGCAGTATTTT. This rearrangement joins TRBV6-4 to TRBJ2-3; 11 bases are a match to TRBD2. The CDR3 consists of 15 residues. The V and J ends lost 8 bases and 6 bases, in that order; junction bases with no gene match: 10. CDR1 is MRHNA, CDR2 SNTAGT, per germline.

This chain links TRBV18 with TRBJ1-1; 7 bases are a match to TRBD1. V dropped 1 base and J dropped 1; count of bases not matched to a gene: 9. This CDR3 has 17 amino acids. Germline CDR1 reads KGHSH; CDR2 reads LQKENI. Written as DNA, the CDR3 is TGTGCCAGCTCACCACAATCAGGGGGTGGGTCGAACACTGAAGCTTTCTTT. Translation gives CASSPQSGGGSNTEAFF.

The CDR3 here is CASSPGVSGANVLTF. For the CDR3, the DNA is TGCGCCAGCAGCCCAGGGGTCTCTGGGGCCAACGTCCTGACTTTC. This chain joins TRBV5-1 and TRBJ2-6; D possibly corresponds to TRBD1 (6 bases). This CDR3 comprises 15 residues. Trimming removed 4 bases at V and 0 bases at J, with 8 bases between. Germline lookup yields CDR1 SGHRS and CDR2 YFSETQ.

The chain combines TRBV28 with TRBJ2-5; TRBD1 aligns across 7 bases. V trimming: 5 bases; J trimming: 1 base; junction bases outside the gene matches: 7. This CDR3 has 15 residues. Germline loops: CDR1 MDHEN, CDR2 SYDVKM. CDR3 nucleotides: TGTGCCAGCAGTCACCTAGGACAGGCCCAAGAGACCCAGTACTTC. Residues: CASSHLGQAQETQYF.

The genes are TRBV4-1 and TRBJ1-5; tentative D call: TRBD1 (5 bases). The V gene's germline CDR1 is MGHRA and CDR2 YSYEKL. This CDR3 has 15 amino acids. V was pared by 5 bases and J by 1 base, with 12 bases between. Here the CDR3 DNA reads TGCGCCAGCAGCGGGGGGTTCTTAAGCAATCAGCCCCAGCATTTT. Encoded protein: CASSGGFLSNQPQHF.

The V and J genes are TRBV12-3 or TRBV12-4 and TRBJ2-3; a possible D gene is TRBD1 (5 bases). The CDR3 totals 13 residues. Trimming removed 5 bases at V and 5 bases at J, with 11 bases between. CDR3 residues: CASSQGFGDTQYF. DNA of the CDR3: TGTGCCAGCAGTCAGGGATTTGGAGATACGCAGTATTTT.

The gene calls are TRBV13 and TRBJ2-2; TRBD2 aligns across 7 bases. Germline V lookup: CDR1 PRHDT, CDR2 FYEKMQ (reference sequence). CDR3 size: 18 residues. V was pared by 0 bases and J by 1 base, with 8 bases of the junction left unmatched. The CDR3 loop is CASSLGLAVNLNTGELFF. The CDR3 DNA follows: TGTGCCAGCAGCTTAGGCCTAGCGGTGAATCTGAACACCGGGGAGCTGTTTTTT.

This clone was counted once. The rearrangement uses TRBV2 and TRBJ2-7, with D unresolved. The V end was cut by 4 bases, the J end by 0 bases, with 4 bases between. Germline V gives CDR1 SNHLY, CDR2 FYNNEI. This CDR3 has 12 residues. DNA of the CDR3: TGTGCCAGCAGTGCTACCTCCTACGAGCAGTACTTC. This encodes CASSATSYEQYF.

The genes are TRBV3-1 (or the pseudogene TRBV3-2) and TRBJ2-1; TRBD2 agrees at 8 bases. The germline V gene encodes CDR1 LGHDT and CDR2 YNNKEL (reference sequence). The CDR3 loop spans 12 amino acids. V was clipped by 7 bases and J by 9 bases; unmatched bases: 5. The CDR3 bases are TGTGCCAGCACCCCGGCGGGGGGTGAGCAGTTCTTC. Translation gives CASTPAGGEQFF.

This clone came up once. The V and J genes are TRBV2 and TRBJ1-6; weak D call: TRBD1 (5 bases). The V end lost 6 bases, the J end lost 0 bases, and 12 bases lay between the germline ends. The CDR3 length is 16 residues. Germline V gives CDR1 SNHLY, CDR2 FYNNEI. The CDR3 DNA reads TGTGCCAGCAGCCAAGACAGCAGCTCCTATAATTCACCCCTCCACTTT. Its translation: CASSQDSSSYNSPLHF.

As for this clone: The same CDR3 can be traced to other DNA sequences in this sample. The chain has TRBV18 and TRBJ2-3, with TRBD2 matching 13 bases. Trimming cost V 2 bases and J 5 bases; bases outside gene matches: 4. The germline CDR1 and CDR2 sequences are KGHSH and LQKENI. The length of the CDR3 is 16 residues. The CDR3 region is CASSPTSGGAGDTQYF. The CDR3 nucleotides are TGTGCCAGCTCACCAACTAGCGGGGGGGCTGGAGATACGCAGTATTTT. Using reference TRBV18 and TRBJ2-3 for the parts outside the CDR3, the full variable domain is NAGVMQNPRHLVRRRGQEARLRCSPMKGHSHVYWYRQLPEEGLKFMVYLQKENIIDESGMPKERFSAEFPKEGPSILRIQQVVRGDSAAYFCASSPTSGGAGDTQYFGPGTRLTVL.

This clone was recorded a few times. The J gene is TRBJ1-2, the V gene TRBV5-1, with a tentative D call TRBD1 (6 bases). The V gene's germline CDR1 is SGHRS and CDR2 YFSETQ. Trimming took 4 bases from V and 3 from J, leaving 10 bases between them. There are 13 residues in the CDR3. Here the CDR3 DNA reads TGCGCCAGCAGCCGGGACACCCACTATGGCTACACCTTC. Protein: CASSRDTHYGYTF.

The rearrangement uses TRBV19 and TRBJ2-1, with D unresolved. The CDR3 totals 12 residues. Per the germline V gene, CDR1 is LNHDA and CDR2 is SQIVND (reference sequence). Trimming left V 3 bases short and J 6 bases short, with 6 bases between. In DNA form, the CDR3 reads TGTGCCAGTAGTATCTATGGCAATGAGCAGTTCTTC. Protein product: CASSIYGNEQFF.